The present TCR beta chain was sequenced within a study of cytomegalovirus exposure and HLA in healthy donors. General observations from the study: Accounts indicate the classifier identified cytomegalovirus status with strong specificity and sensitivity. Subsequent analysis showed first-cohort TCR clusters tending to co-occur in more than 95 validation repertoires.

Clones were read by immunoSEQ multiplex PCR, and TCRdb kept only the in-frame ones, dropping some. The sample has more than 85,000 clones; approximately 91% are singletons. V lost 11 bases, J lost 5 bases, and 12 bases lay in between. This CDR3 is 11 amino acids long. Germline V gene lookup returns CDR1 LNHDA and CDR2 SQIVND (reference sequence). About this clone: No antigen is known for it.

This rearrangement joins TRBV19 to TRBJ1-2; tentative D call: TRBD1 (5 bases). Sequencing used PBMCs. The sequence was obtained from a woman younger than 30 in good health and CMV-seronegative. The CDR3 bases are TGTGCCGTACAGGATGCGTATGGCTACACCTTC. This codes for CAVQDAYGYTF.